This TCR beta chain was captured in a study of beta chain features in type 1 diabetes. Study details: The study found patients and healthy donors alike in age, gender and cell yields. Taken together, all samples contributed approximately 110 million examined sorted cells.

The germline V gene encodes CDR1 GTSNPN and CDR2 SVGIG (reference sequence). The ends lost 5 bases at V and 8 bases at J; junction bases unmatched: 3. The length of the CDR3 is 11 residues. Expressed TCRB transcripts got sequenced, as all isolated RNA was reverse transcribed. The repertoire was sequenced with immunoSEQ multiplex PCR; TCRdb's copy has only in-frame clones and lacks some. The sample yields about 360,000 clones, around 12% seen once. The specimen was naive CD4+ T cells from blood. This sequence was found in a man aged 18 to 30 in good health. V usage is TRBV30 and J usage is TRBJ1-2; the match to TRBD1 covers 9 bases. The CDR3 nucleotides read TGTGCCTGGGGGACAGGGTCGGGCTACACCTTC. Its protein product is CAWGTGSGYTF.